This T cell receptor beta chain was profiled in a study of blood T cell repertoires in COVID-19. Study as a whole: The origin of the acute and convalescent COVID-19 samples was the United States, Italy and Spain. T cells, B-cell-depleted T cells, or PBMCs provided the cDNA or gDNA that served as material.

This CDR3 region has 15 residues. CDR1 KGHSH and CDR2 LQKENI come from the germline V gene. V was clipped by 1 base and J by 4 bases, with 13 bases between them. In the original analysis: Quantification of nucleated cells was approximated via reference gene primer amplification. Measured with immunoSEQ multiplex PCR; TCRdb has only the in-frame clones, and not every one. For V, J and clone size, that table is used; D and trimming come from the DNA. The sample shows about 130,000 clones, roughly 80% of them seen only once. The rearrangement joins TRBV18 to TRBJ1-2; no firm D call. The clonotype comes from a man aged 55 to 70 who had recovered from COVID-19. Sequencing used peripheral blood. CDR3 sequence (DNA): TGTGCCAGCTCACCACAGAACGGTGACTCCTATGGCTACACCTTC. Amino acids: CASSPQNGDSYGYTF.